This TCR beta chain was captured in a study of T cells in Graves' hyperthyroidism and ophthalmopathy (dated by TCRdb to the late 2010s). Describing the broader study: Peripheral blood was sampled at the time of initial diagnosis, prior to any treatment. To identify distinguishing TCR V-J signatures, a discovery cohort of about 95 patients was used, comprising 40 to 45 with Graves' ophthalmopathy and some 60 with stable Graves' hyperthyroidism. Prospective prediction of ophthalmopathy was tested in an independent validation cohort consisting of about 20 hyperthyroidism patients and more than 15 patients who later progressed to ophthalmopathy. The 100 discovery patients were randomly split 7:3 into training and test sets. In roughly six Graves' hyperthyroidism patients, the study also compared T-cell repertoires from thyroid tissue with T-cell repertoires from blood. Once sampling was done, hyperthyroidism patients were given methimazole at a starting dose of 30 mg daily, whereas ophthalmopathy patients were given high-dose intravenous methylprednisolone. According to the paper, TCR Vbeta CDR3 sequencing was carried out on 135 peripheral blood samples, which came from under 50 ophthalmopathy, roughly 75 hyperthyroidism and approximately 17 progressor patients.

This clonotype appeared a few times. Its antigen is not yet known. One base away there is no much larger clone; base qualities are not given. Graves' hyperthyroidism was defined as stable when no progression to ophthalmopathy occurred over 18 months of follow-up. Hyperthyroidism patients were newly diagnosed, with disease duration under 2 months, and aged 18 to 65 years. The study excluded patients with uncontrolled infections, other autoimmune diseases, pregnancy or lactation. Clinical symptoms, serum thyroxine and TRAb, thyroid ultrasound, and orbital computed tomography formed the basis for the diagnoses. Ficoll-Paque density gradient centrifugation was used to isolate PBMCs from 10 ml of fresh peripheral blood. Total RNA was extracted using Trizol reagent, and RNA quality was assessed on an Agilent 2100 Bioanalyzer. Study-wide conclusions, independent of this receptor: Sample size was not statistically predetermined, and blinding of investigators to group allocation was not performed. In validation, the model predicted progression to ophthalmopathy a median of 6.5 months before onset, with 65% to 71% sensitivity and roughly 79% specificity. Most expanded thyroid clonotypes (frequency above 0.001) were also found in blood, which suggests that blood repertoires may mirror thyroid immune responses. A 13 V-J signature model separated ophthalmopathy from stable hyperthyroidism, with 87.88% sensitivity and just under 84% specificity in cross-validation and 80%/75% in testing.

The TCR beta CDR3 regions were amplified from the RNA transcripts. For the first round of RT-PCR on the TCR CDR3, the HTBI primer set was used together with the Qiagen OneStep RT-PCR kit. The libraries were constructed in a second round of multiplex PCR and then size-selected and purified. Paired-end sequencing of the libraries was performed with 100 bp reads on an Illumina HiSeq2000. As for how the authors treated the data: Raw data were processed with SOAPnuke, discarding reads with adapters, uncalled bases, mean Phred below 15, or no exact constant-primer or identifier match. COPE v1.2.5 was used to merge high-quality paired reads, and clonotypes were defined as unique nucleotide sequences. Clonotypes were aligned to IMGT TRBV, TRBD and TRBJ reference segments using MiTCR v1.1. The analysis was restricted to V-J combinations with a frequency above 0.0001, which together covered 99% to 99.2% of the repertoires. The TCS score was defined as F50 (clonal expansion) divided by E x V (chaos), with BLOSUM62-based TCRdist calculated between CDR3 peptides within each V-J. Welch's t-statistics and random forest reduced around 510 V-J features to roughly 13, which were used in a naive Bayes classifier (R e1071). TCRdb reran the public reads through fastp at Q25 and MiXCR, keeping productive beta chains. All rows with the same CDR3 protein become a single entry with the most common DNA and genes. What appears here as the V and J calls and clone size reflects TCRdb's work, not the paper's. The sample data list around 620,000 distinct CDR3 sequences, and around 15% of these were observed just once. Approximately 3.9% of the sample belongs to the ten largest clones.

The V and J ends are trimmed by 3 bases and 8 bases, leaving 12 bases between them. Its CDR3 holds 14 amino acids, cysteine through phenylalanine. The retained sequence is limited to the CDR3, 42 bases, with the frame set at the first base. From a lookup of the germline V gene, CDR1 and CDR2 are KGHDR and SFDVKD. The sequenced sample consisted of blood. This chain joins TRBV24-1 to TRBJ1-4; possibly the D gene is TRBD1, per 6 matching bases. The receptor's source is a woman aged 25 to 39 with Graves' hyperthyroidism. The nucleotide sequence is TGTGCCACCAGTGATCGCAGGGGTGGAGAAAAACTGTTTTTT. This gives the protein CATSDRRGGEKLFF.